This T cell receptor (beta chain) was captured in a study of blood T cell repertoires in COVID-19. Study in general: The United States, Italy and Spain provided the acute and convalescent COVID-19 samples. PBMCs, B-cell-depleted T cells, or T cells were the source of the cDNA or gDNA that made up the material.

Per the study methods: By means of reference gene primer amplification, nucleated cell counts were estimated. Measured with immunoSEQ multiplex PCR; TCRdb has only the in-frame clones, and not every one. D and trimming come from the DNA, and the V and J calls and clone size come from that table. The sample has roughly 140,000 clones; around 77% are singletons. From germline, CDR1 is SNHLY and CDR2 FYNNEI. The CDR3 runs to 15 residues. The trim removed 6 bases at V and 14 bases at J, leaving 12 bases unmatched. The sequenced material came from peripheral blood. This chain links TRBV2 with TRBJ2-1, with 14 bases that match TRBD2. This clonotype was obtained from a man aged 45-65 years with active or convalescent COVID-19. Here the CDR3 reads CASSPLRLAGGLEFF. The CDR3 coding sequence is TGTGCCAGCAGCCCTTTAAGACTAGCGGGAGGGTTGGAGTTCTTC.